This is a list of T cell receptor beta chains from one sample in a study of OX40 agonist ivuxolimab in advanced cancers. Clones were sequenced by immunoSEQ multiplex PCR, and TCRdb holds only the in-frame ones, with some missing. The table lists more than 45,000 clones, 80% to 90% of them singletons, with approximately 5% in the top ten. The source was CD4+ or CD8+ T cells sorted from blood, collected in a trial of the OX40 agonist ivuxolimab. The source is an adult with an advanced solid tumor such as melanoma, head and neck, liver or kidney cancer. Each CDR3 is given with its conserved first and last residue. D genes are given only for firm matches. Only some rows state a clone size, as once, few, many or a class for expanded clones.

>TRBD2|TRBJ2-1|NA|TRBV7-2
TGTGCCAGCAGCTTAGTCCCCGGGACTAGCGGGTCCCCTTTTAATGAGCAGTTCTTC
CASSLVPGTSGSPFNEQFF
>TRBD2|TRBJ2-1|NA|TRBV7-2
TGTGCCAGCAGCTCGATCAGCGGGAGCTCCTACAATGAGCAGTTCTTC
CASSSISGSSYNEQFF
>NA|TRBJ2-7|NA|TRBV6-1
TGTGCCAGCAGTTTGCCCAGGGGTCCGTACGAGCAGTACTTC
CASSLPRGPYEQYF
>TRBD2|TRBJ2-7|few|TRBV30
TGTGCCTGGGGGACCGCTAGCGGCCCCTACGAGCAGTACTTC
CAWGTASGPYEQYF
>TRBD2|TRBJ2-3|NA|TRBV14
TGTGCCAGCAGCCAAGACCCTAGCGGGAGAATAGATACGCAGTATTTT
CASSQDPSGRIDTQYF
>TRBD1|TRBJ2-3|NA|TRBV30
TGTGCCTGGAGTCATACAGGGGGGGATACGCAGTATTTT
CAWSHTGGDTQYF
>NA|TRBJ1-1|few|TRBV5-1
TGCGCCAGCCGAGCAGGGACAATGAACACTGAAGCTTTCTTT
CASRAGTMNTEAFF
>TRBD1|TRBJ2-7|NA|TRBV7-9
TGTGCCAGCAGCTGGCCCAAAGGACAGGCCTACGAGCAGTACTTC
CASSWPKGQAYEQYF
>NA|TRBJ2-3|NA|TRBV14
TGTGCCAGCAGCCAAGGGAGGGACCATACCACAGATACGCAGTATTTT
CASSQGRDHTTDTQYF
>TRBD1|TRBJ2-7|NA|TRBV18
TGTGCCAGCTCACCATCGGGACAGGGCCCCTACGAGCAGTACTTC
CASSPSGQGPYEQYF
>NA|TRBJ2-6|few|TRBV5-6
TGTGCCAGCAGCCCGGGGGTGACTGGGGCCAACGTCCTGACTTTC
CASSPGVTGANVLTF
>NA|TRBJ2-7|once|TRBV20-1
TGCAGTGCTATGGTAGCCTACGAGCAGTACTTC
CSAMVAYEQYF
>TRBD1|TRBJ2-3|NA|TRBV6-6
TGTGCCAGCAGTTGGACAGGGGAAGGCACAGATACGCAGTATTTT
CASSWTGEGTDTQYF
>NA|TRBJ2-1|few|TRBV28
TGTGCCAGCAGTTCGACAGTGAGTGAGCAGTTCTTC
CASSSTVSEQFF
>NA|TRBJ1-5|NA|TRBV25-1
TGTGCCAGCAGTGAATACGGAGACAATCAGCCCCAGCATTTT
CASSEYGDNQPQHF
>TRBD2|TRBJ2-7|once|TRBV5-4
TGTGCCAGCAGCACCTTAACTAGCGGGAGTGACGAGCAGTACTTC
CASSTLTSGSDEQYF
>TRBD2|TRBJ2-5|once|TRBV25-1
TGTGCCAGCAGTGCGGGGGGGACCCAGTACTTC
CASSAGGTQYF
>NA|TRBJ2-7|once|TRBV5-1
TGCGCCAGCAGCTTTTCTCCCGGCCGCGAGCAGTACTTC
CASSFSPGREQYF
>NA|TRBJ1-1|NA|TRBV6-1
TGTGCCAGCTCGCGGACAGACTACACTGAAGCTTTCTTT
CASSRTDYTEAFF
>TRBD1|TRBJ2-5|NA|TRBV7-9
TGTGCCAGCAGCCGTGCTACAGGGGGACAAGAGACCCAGTACTTC
CASSRATGGQETQYF
>TRBD1|TRBJ1-2|NA|TRBV28
TGTGCCAGCACCCCAAAGGGACAGTCGAGCGGGTTTTATGGCTACACCTTC
CASTPKGQSSGFYGYTF
>NA|TRBJ1-5|NA|TRBV9
TGTGCCAGCAGCGTAGGGCCTTATAGCAATCAGCCCCAGCATTTT
CASSVGPYSNQPQHF
>NA|TRBJ2-7|NA|TRBV6-5
TGTGCCCTAGAGGCACCCACTCTAGAAAAGCAGTACTTC
CALEAPTLEKQYF
>NA|TRBJ2-5|NA|TRBV9
TGTGCCAGCAGCGTATCAGGGGGGGAAGAGACCCAGTACTTC
CASSVSGGEETQYF
>NA|TRBJ1-5|NA|TRBV10-2
TGCGCCAGCAGTCCATCAGGTAGCAATCAGCCCCAGCATTTT
CASSPSGSNQPQHF
>TRBD1|TRBJ1-5|NA|TRBV5-1
TGCGCCAGCAGCGGAACAGGGGCGGAGGGTCAGCCCCAGCATTTT
CASSGTGAEGQPQHF
>NA|TRBJ1-2|NA|TRBV28
TGTGCCAGCAACCCGGGCAGCCCCACATGGTTCGATGGCTACACCTTC
CASNPGSPTWFDGYTF
>NA|TRBJ2-7|few|TRBV10-1
TGCGCCAGCAGTGAGGCCGGGCGAGAGCAGTACTTC
CASSEAGREQYF
>TRBD1|TRBJ2-7|NA|TRBV11-1
TGTGCCAGCAGCCAAAACCGGGACAGGGATTACGAGCAGTACTTC
CASSQNRDRDYEQYF
>TRBD2|TRBJ2-1|NA|TRBV5-4
TGTGCCAGCAGCTTGAGGGGCACTAGCGGAAATTTCGAGCAGTTCTTC
CASSLRGTSGNFEQFF
>NA|TRBJ2-1|once|TRBV2
TGTGCCAGCAGTGAGGGGACTGACAATGAGCAGTTCTTC
CASSEGTDNEQFF
>TRBD1|TRBJ2-7|few|TRBV7-8
TGTGCCAGCAGCACCCCGACAGGGGCGCAGTACTTC
CASSTPTGAQYF
>NA|TRBJ1-1|NA|TRBV5-1
TGCGCCAGCAGCACCCGGACAGACCTATTGAACACTGAAGCTTTCTTT
CASSTRTDLLNTEAFF
>NA|TRBJ2-2|NA|TRBV30
TGTGCCTGGAGTGCCCCCGGAGGAGGGAACACCGGGGAGCTGTTTTTT
CAWSAPGGGNTGELFF
>NA|TRBJ1-5|NA|TRBV7-2
TGTGCCAGCAGCTTAGTGTTTCTTCAGCCCCAGCATTTT
CASSLVFLQPQHF
>TRBD2|TRBJ2-1|once|TRBV2
TGTGCCAGCGCCCTGGGACTATCCAATGAGCAGTTCTTC
CASALGLSNEQFF
>NA|TRBJ1-2|NA|TRBV4-3
TGCGCCAGCAGCCAAGATCTCTACAGTCGAGGGGATGGCTACACCTTC
CASSQDLYSRGDGYTF
>NA|TRBJ2-6|NA|TRBV4-1
TGCGCCAGCAGCCTTCTGGGGGCCAACGTCCTGACTTTC
CASSLLGANVLTF
>TRBD1|TRBJ2-1|NA|TRBV6-4
TGTGCCAGCAGCCCCGGGCGGACAGGGTTTAACAATGAGCAGTTCTTC
CASSPGRTGFNNEQFF
>TRBD1|TRBJ2-7|few|TRBV28
TGTGCCAGCAGTTTAGACCCCCGGGACAGACGCTCCTACGAGCAGTACTTC
CASSLDPRDRRSYEQYF
>NA|TRBJ2-6|NA|TRBV7-9
TGTGCCAGCAGCTTAGCAGGGTATGGGGCCAACGTCCTGACTTTC
CASSLAGYGANVLTF
>NA|TRBJ2-1|NA|TRBV4-1
TGCGCCACTTCCCGTGGGGGGTCCGGGCGGGAGCAGTTCTTC
CATSRGGSGREQFF
>NA|TRBJ1-1|NA|TRBV5-1
TGCGCCAGCAGCCAGGGACCGGAGAACACTGAAGCTTTCTTT
CASSQGPENTEAFF
>TRBD2|TRBJ2-5|NA|TRBV6-5
TGTGCCAGCAGCCTGACTAGCGGGGTACAAGAGACCCAGTACTTC
CASSLTSGVQETQYF
>TRBD1|TRBJ2-7|NA|TRBV27
TGTGCCAGCAGTGTGACAGGGTACTCCTACGAGCAGTACTTC
CASSVTGYSYEQYF
>TRBD1|TRBJ1-1|once|TRBV30
TGTGCCTGGATGGTGAAACAGGGGAAGGCGATTACTGAAGCTTTCTTT
CAWMVKQGKAITEAFF
>TRBD2|TRBJ2-1|NA|TRBV10-1
TGCGCCAGCGGAAGGGCGGGAGGGCCCAAATACAATGAGCAGTTCTTC
CASGRAGGPKYNEQFF
>NA|TRBJ2-5|NA|TRBV28
TGTGCCAGCAGAGGCGCAAATGGGCAAGAGACCCAGTACTTC
CASRGANGQETQYF
>NA|TRBJ1-1|NA|TRBV5-1
TGCGCCAGCAGCCTGGGGGTGAACACTGAAGCTTTCTTT
CASSLGVNTEAFF
>NA|TRBJ2-3|NA|TRBV9
TGTGCCAGCAGCCCCCGCCCCTCTAAGACAGATACGCAGTATTTT
CASSPRPSKTDTQYF
>NA|TRBJ2-3|NA|TRBV6-6
TGTGCCAGCAGTCCCCAGGCGGATACGCAGTATTTT
CASSPQADTQYF
>TRBD2|TRBJ2-7|few|TRBV10-3
TGTGCCATCAGTACTGATACTAGCGGGAGGGCCTACGAGCAGTACTTC
CAISTDTSGRAYEQYF
>TRBD2|TRBJ2-5|NA|TRBV4-1
TGCGCCAGCAGCCAAGGGGGAGCGGGGCTTCAAGAGACCCAGTACTTC
CASSQGGAGLQETQYF
>NA|TRBJ1-5|NA|TRBV11-3
TGTGCCAGCAGCCGGCGGGGCAGGGAAAGAGGCAATCAGCCCCAGCATTTT
CASSRRGRERGNQPQHF
>NA|TRBJ2-4|few|TRBV4-3
TGCGCCAGCAGCCAAGATCCCCCGCTCGCGACTCTAGCCAAAAACATTCAGTACTTC
CASSQDPPLATLAKNIQYF
>NA|TRBJ2-7|NA|TRBV27
TGTGCCAGCAGTTTATTACCTAGATCGGACTACCACTACGAGCAGTACTTC
CASSLLPRSDYHYEQYF
>TRBD2|TRBJ2-1|once|TRBV12-5
TGTGCTAGTGGTATGACTGGCGGGAGATTGGATGAGCAGTTCTTC
CASGMTGGRLDEQFF
>NA|TRBJ1-3|NA|TRBV5-1
TGCGCCAGCAGCTATTGGTCTGGAAACACCATATATTTT
CASSYWSGNTIYF